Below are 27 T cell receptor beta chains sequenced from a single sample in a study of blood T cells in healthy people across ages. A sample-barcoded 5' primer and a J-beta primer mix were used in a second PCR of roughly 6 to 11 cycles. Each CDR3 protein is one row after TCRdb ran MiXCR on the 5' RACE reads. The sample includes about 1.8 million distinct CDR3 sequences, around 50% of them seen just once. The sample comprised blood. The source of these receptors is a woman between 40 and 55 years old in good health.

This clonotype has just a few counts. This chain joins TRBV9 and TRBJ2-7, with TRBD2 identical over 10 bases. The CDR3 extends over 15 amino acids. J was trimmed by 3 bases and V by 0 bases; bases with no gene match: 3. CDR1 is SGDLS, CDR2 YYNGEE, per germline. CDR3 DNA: TGTGCCAGCAGCGTAGCTAGCGGGGGCCGCTACGAGCAGTACTTC. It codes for CASSVASGGRYEQYF.

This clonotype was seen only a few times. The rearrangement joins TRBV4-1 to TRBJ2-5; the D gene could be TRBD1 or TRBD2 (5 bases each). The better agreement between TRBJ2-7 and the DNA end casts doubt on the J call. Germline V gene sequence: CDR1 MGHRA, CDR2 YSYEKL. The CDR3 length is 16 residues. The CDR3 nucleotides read TGCGCCAGCAGCCAATTCGCCGGGGCCTCAAGTTACGAGCAGTACTTC. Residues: CASSQFAGASSYEQYF.

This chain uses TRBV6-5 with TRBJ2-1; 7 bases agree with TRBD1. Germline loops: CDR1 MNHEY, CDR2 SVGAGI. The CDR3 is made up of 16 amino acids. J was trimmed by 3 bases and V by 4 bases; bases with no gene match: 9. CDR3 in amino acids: CASSLRQGSNYNEQFF. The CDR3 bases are TGTGCCAGCAGTTTACGACAGGGATCGAACTACAATGAGCAGTTCTTC.

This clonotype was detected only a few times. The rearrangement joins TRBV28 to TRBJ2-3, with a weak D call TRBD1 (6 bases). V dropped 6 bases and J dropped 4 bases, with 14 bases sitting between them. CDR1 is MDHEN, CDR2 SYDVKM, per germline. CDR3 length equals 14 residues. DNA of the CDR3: TGTGCCAGCAGGATGACAGGCAGGGCAGATACGCAGTATTTT. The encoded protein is CASRMTGRADTQYF.

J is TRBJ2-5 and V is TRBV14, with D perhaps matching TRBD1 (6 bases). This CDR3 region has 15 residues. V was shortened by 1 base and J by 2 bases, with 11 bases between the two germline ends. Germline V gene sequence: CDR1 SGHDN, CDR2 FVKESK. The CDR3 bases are TGTGCCAGCAGCCAAGTCCAGGGGCCGCAAGAGACCCAGTACTTC. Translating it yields CASSQVQGPQETQYF.

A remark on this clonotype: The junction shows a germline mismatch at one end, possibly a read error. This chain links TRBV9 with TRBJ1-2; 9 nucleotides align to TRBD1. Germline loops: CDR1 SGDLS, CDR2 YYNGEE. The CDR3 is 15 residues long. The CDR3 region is CTSSLGQGSNYGYTF. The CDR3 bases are TGTACCAGCAGCTTAGGACAGGGGTCTAACTATGGCTACACCTTC.

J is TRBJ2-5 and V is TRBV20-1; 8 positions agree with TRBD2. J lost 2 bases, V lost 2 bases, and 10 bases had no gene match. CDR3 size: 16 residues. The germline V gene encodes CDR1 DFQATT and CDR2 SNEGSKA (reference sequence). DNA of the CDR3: TGCAGTGCTAGATCTCCCGGGAGGGCTCTACAAGAGACCCAGTACTTC. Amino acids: CSARSPGRALQETQYF.

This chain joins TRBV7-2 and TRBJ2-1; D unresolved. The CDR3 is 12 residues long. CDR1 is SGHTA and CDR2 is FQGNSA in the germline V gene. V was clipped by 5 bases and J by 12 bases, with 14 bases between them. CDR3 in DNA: TGTGCCAGCAGCCGCGCGGATCTTGGGCAGTTCTTC. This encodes CASSRADLGQFF.

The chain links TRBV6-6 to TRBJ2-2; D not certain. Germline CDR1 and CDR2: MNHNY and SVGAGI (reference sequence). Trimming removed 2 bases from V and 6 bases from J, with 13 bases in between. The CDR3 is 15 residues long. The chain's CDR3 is CASSYMGNSAGELFF. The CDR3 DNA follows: TGTGCCAGCAGTTACATGGGGAACTCGGCCGGGGAGCTGTTTTTT.

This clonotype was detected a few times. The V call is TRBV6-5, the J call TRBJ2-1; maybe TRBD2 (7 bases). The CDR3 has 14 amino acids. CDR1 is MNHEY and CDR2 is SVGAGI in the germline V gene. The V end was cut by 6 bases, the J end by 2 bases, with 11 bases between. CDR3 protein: CASRRGATYNEQFF. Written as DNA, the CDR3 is TGTGCCAGCAGACGGGGGGCGACCTACAATGAGCAGTTCTTC.

CDR3 nucleotides: TGCGCCAGCAGCTCTACGGACAGTGTCTATGGCTACACCTTC. Protein sequence: CASSSTDSVYGYTF. This chain joins TRBV5-1 and TRBJ1-2; maybe TRBD1 (6 bases). This CDR3 contains 14 residues. Deletions cut 3 bases from V and 4 bases from J, with 13 bases between. Per the germline V gene, CDR1 is SGHRS and CDR2 is YFSETQ.

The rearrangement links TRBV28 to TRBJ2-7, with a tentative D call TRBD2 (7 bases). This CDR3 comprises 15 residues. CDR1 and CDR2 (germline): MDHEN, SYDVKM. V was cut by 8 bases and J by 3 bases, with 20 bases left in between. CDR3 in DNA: TGTGCCAGCGGATTGACAGAGGGGGGGGTCTACGAGCAGTACTTC. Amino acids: CASGLTEGGVYEQYF. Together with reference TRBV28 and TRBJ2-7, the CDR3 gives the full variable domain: DVKVTQSSRYLVKRTGEKVFLECVQDMDHENMFWYRQDPGLGLRLIYFSYDVKMKEKGDIPEGYSVSREKKERFSLILESASTNQTSMYLCASGLTEGGVYEQYFGPGTRLTVT.

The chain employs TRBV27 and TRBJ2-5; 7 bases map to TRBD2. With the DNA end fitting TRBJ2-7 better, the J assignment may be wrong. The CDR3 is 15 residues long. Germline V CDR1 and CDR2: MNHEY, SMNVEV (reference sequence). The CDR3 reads CASSSLAEYTYEQYF. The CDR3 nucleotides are TGTGCCAGCAGTTCTCTAGCGGAGTACACTTACGAGCAGTACTTC.

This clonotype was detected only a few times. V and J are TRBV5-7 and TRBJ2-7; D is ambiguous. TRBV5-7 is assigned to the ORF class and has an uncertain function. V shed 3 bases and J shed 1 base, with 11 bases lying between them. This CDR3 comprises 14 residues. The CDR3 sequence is CASSCQQLSYEQYF. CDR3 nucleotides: TGTGCCAGCAGCTGTCAACAGCTATCCTACGAGCAGTACTTC.

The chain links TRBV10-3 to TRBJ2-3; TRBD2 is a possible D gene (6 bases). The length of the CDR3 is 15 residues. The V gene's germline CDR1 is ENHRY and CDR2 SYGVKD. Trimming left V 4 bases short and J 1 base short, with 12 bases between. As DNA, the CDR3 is TGTGCCATCAGTGGGGGGGTTTTGGGCACAGATACGCAGTATTTT. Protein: CAISGGVLGTDTQYF.

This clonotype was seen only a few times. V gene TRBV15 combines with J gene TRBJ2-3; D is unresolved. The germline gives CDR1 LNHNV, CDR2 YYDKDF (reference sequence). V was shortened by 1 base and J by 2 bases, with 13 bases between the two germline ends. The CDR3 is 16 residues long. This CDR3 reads CATSRASGENTDTQYF. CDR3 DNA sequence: TGTGCCACCAGCAGAGCGTCCGGAGAGAACACAGATACGCAGTATTTT.

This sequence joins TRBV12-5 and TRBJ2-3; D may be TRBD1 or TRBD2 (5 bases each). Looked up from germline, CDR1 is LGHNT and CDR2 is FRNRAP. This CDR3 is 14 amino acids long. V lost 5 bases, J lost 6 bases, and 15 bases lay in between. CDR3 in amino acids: CASGGGRPKDTQYF. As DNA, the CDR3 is TGTGCTAGTGGTGGGGGACGGCCCAAGGATACGCAGTATTTT.

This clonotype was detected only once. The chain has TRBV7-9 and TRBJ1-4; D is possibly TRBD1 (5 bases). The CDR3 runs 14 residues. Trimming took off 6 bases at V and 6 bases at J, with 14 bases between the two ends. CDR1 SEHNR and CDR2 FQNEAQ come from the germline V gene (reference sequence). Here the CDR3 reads CASSSGTLDEKLFF. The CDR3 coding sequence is TGTGCCAGCAGTTCCGGGACCTTGGATGAAAAACTGTTTTTT.

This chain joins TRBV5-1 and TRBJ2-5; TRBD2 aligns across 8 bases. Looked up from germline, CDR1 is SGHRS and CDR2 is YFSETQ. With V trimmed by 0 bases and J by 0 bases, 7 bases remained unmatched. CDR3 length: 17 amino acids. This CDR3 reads CASSLGFRAGDQETQYF. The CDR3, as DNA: TGCGCCAGCAGCTTGGGTTTTCGAGCGGGGGACCAAGAGACCCAGTACTTC.

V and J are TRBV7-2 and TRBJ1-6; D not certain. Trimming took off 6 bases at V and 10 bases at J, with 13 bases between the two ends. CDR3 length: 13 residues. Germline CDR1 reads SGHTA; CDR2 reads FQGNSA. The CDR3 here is CASSLRQISPLHF. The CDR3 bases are TGTGCCAGCAGTTTGCGCCAGATATCACCCCTCCACTTT. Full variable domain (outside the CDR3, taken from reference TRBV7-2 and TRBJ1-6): GAGVSQSPSNKVTEKGKDVELRCDPISGHTALYWYRQSLGQGLEFLIYFQGNSAPDKSGLPSDRFSAERTGGSVSTLTIQRTQQEDSAVYLCASSLRQISPLHFGNGTRLTVT.

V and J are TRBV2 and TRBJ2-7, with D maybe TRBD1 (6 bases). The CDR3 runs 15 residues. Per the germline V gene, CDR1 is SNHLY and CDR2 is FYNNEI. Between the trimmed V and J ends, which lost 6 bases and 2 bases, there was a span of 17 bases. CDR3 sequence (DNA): TGTGCCAGCAGGGACCTATGGGGGCCGGCCTACGAGCAGTACTTC. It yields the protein CASRDLWGPAYEQYF.

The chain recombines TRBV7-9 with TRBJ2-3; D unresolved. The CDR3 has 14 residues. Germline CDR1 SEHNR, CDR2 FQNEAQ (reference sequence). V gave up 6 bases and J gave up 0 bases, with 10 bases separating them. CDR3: CASRPPVSTDTQYF. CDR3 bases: TGTGCCAGCAGGCCCCCCGTGAGCACAGATACGCAGTATTTT.

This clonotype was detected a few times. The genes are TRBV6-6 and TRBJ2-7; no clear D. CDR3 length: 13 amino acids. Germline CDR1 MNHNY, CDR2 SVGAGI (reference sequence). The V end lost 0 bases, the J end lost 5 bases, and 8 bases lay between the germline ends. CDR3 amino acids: CASSYSFPDEQYF. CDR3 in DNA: TGTGCCAGCAGTTACTCGTTCCCGGACGAGCAGTACTTC.

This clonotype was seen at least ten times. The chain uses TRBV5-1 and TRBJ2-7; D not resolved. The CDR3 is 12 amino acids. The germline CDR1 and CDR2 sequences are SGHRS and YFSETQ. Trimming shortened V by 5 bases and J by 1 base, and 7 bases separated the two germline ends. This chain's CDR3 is CASSMGSYEQYF. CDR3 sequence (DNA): TGCGCCAGCAGTATGGGATCCTACGAGCAGTACTTC.

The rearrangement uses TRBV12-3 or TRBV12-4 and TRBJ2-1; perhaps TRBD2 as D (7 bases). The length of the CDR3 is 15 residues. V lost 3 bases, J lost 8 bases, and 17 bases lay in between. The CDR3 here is CASSFGGAGKDEQFF. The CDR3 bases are TGTGCCAGCAGTTTTGGGGGGGCAGGTAAGGATGAGCAGTTCTTC.

The CDR3 nucleotides are TGCGCCAGCAGCCAAGAAGGAGGGGGTGGATATGGCTACACCTTC. It encodes CASSQEGGGGYGYTF. The chain combines TRBV4-1 with TRBJ1-2, with TRBD1 as a possible D gene (6 bases). The germline gives CDR1 MGHRA, CDR2 YSYEKL. V was shortened by 0 bases and J by 5 bases, with 13 bases between the two germline ends. The CDR3 sequence is 15 residues long.

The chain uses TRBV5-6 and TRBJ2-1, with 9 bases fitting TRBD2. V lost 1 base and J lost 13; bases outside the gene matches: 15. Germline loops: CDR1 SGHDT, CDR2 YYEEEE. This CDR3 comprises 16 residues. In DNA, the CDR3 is TGTGCCAGCAGCTTGAGGGGAGGGGGGACTAGCTTTGAACAGTTCTTC. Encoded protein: CASSLRGGGTSFEQFF.